This T cell receptor beta chain was obtained from a study of Graves' ophthalmopathy and Graves' hyperthyroidism. As the template, RNA transcripts were used to amplify TCR beta CDR3 regions. An initial RT-PCR round employing HTBI primers preceded a second-round multiplex PCR. TCRdb independently ran MiXCR on the multiplex PCR reads; one entry per CDR3 protein. The table records 230,000 or so distinct CDR3 sequences, around 50% of them present only once. This clonotype came up a few times. Germline assignment: CDR1 SNHLY and CDR2 FYNNEI. The V end was cut by 4 bases, the J end by 0 bases, with 10 bases between. This CDR3 region has 15 residues.

This clonotype was obtained from an adult man with Graves' ophthalmopathy. Sequences were obtained from peripheral blood. This chain uses TRBV2 with TRBJ1-5; D gene ambiguous. The CDR3 DNA reads as TGTGCCAGCAGTGTAACTGAAGCTAGCAATCAGCCCCAGCATTTT. Translation gives CASSVTEASNQPQHF.